The clone carrying this TCR beta chain was counted between two and nine times. Between the trimmed V and J ends, which lost 6 bases and 2 bases, there was a span of 22 bases. This CDR3 is 17 amino acids long. Then a second PCR, running about 6 to 12 cycles, was carried out with a sample-barcoded 5' primer and a J-beta primer mix. A single record per CDR3 protein comes from TCRdb applying MiXCR to the 5' RACE reads. The data hold about 1.5 million distinct CDR3 sequences, with around 40% observed a single time. Extracted total RNA amounted to at least 5 micrograms for each sample. These data are taken from a study of blood T cells in healthy people across ages.

This sequence was found in a young woman in good health. The chain couples TRBV12-3 or TRBV12-4 to TRBJ2-5; the D is unclear. The source material was blood. The CDR3 spells CASSPGLTPSDQETQYF. CDR3 DNA: TGTGCCAGCAGCCCCGGCCTGACGCCGAGTGATCAAGAGACCCAGTACTTC.